This TCR beta chain was documented in a study of beta chain features in type 1 diabetes. The entirety of the isolated RNA underwent reverse transcription, so expressed TCRB transcripts were sequenced. Assay: immunoSEQ multiplex PCR; the TCRdb copy retains only in-frame clones and omits some. The data contain under 950,000 clones, 15% to 20% of them singletons. The J segment lost 5 bases and the V segment lost 4 bases, leaving 10 bases of the junction unmatched. Germline V gives CDR1 SGHNT, CDR2 YYREEE (reference sequence). This CDR3 contains 16 residues. This clonotype was sampled from a woman younger than 35 in good health. Sample: naive CD4+ T cells from blood. The rearrangement uses TRBV5-4 and TRBJ2-3, with 10 bases fitting TRBD2. The CDR3 is CASSQESSGGGDTQYF. The CDR3 DNA reads TGTGCCAGCAGCCAAGAGTCTAGCGGGGGTGGAGATACGCAGTATTTT.